The 12 T cell receptor beta chains presented below share a single source sample, sequenced in a study of blood T cell repertoires in COVID-19. Clones were read by immunoSEQ multiplex PCR, and TCRdb kept only the in-frame ones, dropping some. The sample has about 250,000 clones; 70% to 90% are singletons. The sequencing sample was made of peripheral blood. The receptors were sampled from a man aged 18 to 29 with active or convalescent COVID-19.

This clone has only one observation. The V and J genes are TRBV28 and TRBJ2-4; 7 nucleotides line up with TRBD2. The CDR3 spans 17 residues. Germline CDR1 is MDHEN and CDR2 is SYDVKM. The ends lost 7 bases at V and 3 bases at J; junction bases unmatched: 15. In DNA, the CDR3 is TGTGCCAGCATGCGAAGGGGAAATCTAGCGGACAAAAACATTCAGTACTTC. Its translation: CASMRRGNLADKNIQYF.

The chain couples TRBV12-3 or TRBV12-4 to TRBJ2-5; TRBD2 aligns across 7 bases. J gave up 3 bases and V 3 bases, and 1 base lay outside the gene matches. CDR3 length: 13 residues. CDR3: CASSFRGEETQYF. In DNA form, the CDR3 reads TGTGCCAGCAGTTTTCGGGGGGAAGAGACCCAGTACTTC.

The genes are TRBV19 and TRBJ1-4, with 9 bases that match TRBD1. The V and J ends lost 6 bases and 8 bases, in that order; junction bases with no gene match: 4. Looked up from germline, CDR1 is LNHDA and CDR2 is SQIVND (reference sequence). CDR3 length: 13 amino acids. The CDR3 reads CASSRDRVEKLFF. The DNA of the CDR3 is TGTGCCAGTAGCCGGGACAGGGTAGAAAAACTGTTTTTT.

The chain combines TRBV27 with TRBJ2-6; D unclear. V was trimmed by 4 bases and J by 1 base, leaving 5 bases between them. The CDR3 spans 14 residues. Germline loops: CDR1 MNHEY, CDR2 SMNVEV (reference sequence). The DNA of the CDR3 is TGTGCCAGCAGTTCCGTATCTGGGGCCAACGTCCTGACTTTC. Protein product: CASSSVSGANVLTF.

This chain joins TRBV11-3 and TRBJ2-1, with 7 nucleotides matching TRBD1. The CDR3 runs to 14 residues. Germline CDR1 SGHNT, CDR2 YENEEA. V was pared by 2 bases and J by 10 bases, with 8 bases of the junction left unmatched. The CDR3 protein is CASSLNLGQAEQFF. CDR3 DNA: TGTGCCAGCAGCTTAAATTTAGGACAGGCGGAGCAGTTCTTC.

This chain connects TRBV10-3 to TRBJ2-1, with 7 positions matching TRBD2. J was trimmed by 3 bases and V by 7 bases; bases with no gene match: 15. The CDR3 is 17 residues long. Looked up from germline, CDR1 is ENHRY and CDR2 is SYGVKD. The CDR3 region is CAIKGRAGPTLYNEQFF. The CDR3 nucleotides read TGTGCCATCAAGGGTCGAGCGGGGCCAACACTCTACAATGAGCAGTTCTTC.

Details on this clone: Germline is not matched at one junction end, which may reflect a read error. J is TRBJ1-5 and V is TRBV28; TRBD1 might be the D (6 bases). Germline CDR1 is MDHEN and CDR2 is SYDVKM. The CDR3 contains 12 residues. CDR3 amino acids: CASRGGNQPQHF. DNA of the CDR3: TGTGCCAGCCGCGGGGGCAACCAGCCCCAGCATTTT.

The chain recombines TRBV7-3 with TRBJ2-1; TRBD2 agrees at 12 bases. The CDR3 has 15 amino acids. The ends lost 3 bases at V and 8 bases at J; junction bases unmatched: 5. CDR1 and CDR2 (germline): SGHTA, FQGTGA. The CDR3 here is CASSFTSGGSYEQFF. DNA for the CDR3: TGTGCCAGCAGCTTTACTAGCGGGGGGAGCTATGAGCAGTTCTTC.

A single count supports this clone. The rearrangement links TRBV5-6 to TRBJ1-1; unclear D gene. This CDR3 comprises 14 residues. CDR1 is SGHDT and CDR2 is YYEEEE in the germline V gene. Trimming took off 4 bases at V and 2 bases at J, with 12 bases between the two ends. CDR3 sequence: CASSGMQVNTEAFF. CDR3 in DNA: TGTGCCAGCAGCGGAATGCAGGTCAACACTGAAGCTTTCTTT.

This rearrangement joins TRBV30 to TRBJ1-5; tentatively, D is TRBD1 (5 bases). Germline CDR1 is GTSNPN and CDR2 is SVGIG (reference sequence). Trimming stripped 2 bases from V and 0 bases from J, with 11 bases between. The CDR3 runs 15 residues. The chain's CDR3 is CAWSSGLGSNQPQHF. Here the CDR3 DNA reads TGTGCCTGGAGTTCAGGGTTAGGTAGCAATCAGCCCCAGCATTTT.

The chain carries TRBV5-5 and TRBJ2-6; TRBD1 is a possible D gene (5 bases). Germline CDR1 and CDR2: SGHKS and YYEKEE (reference sequence). The CDR3 sequence is 14 residues long. V dropped 4 bases and J dropped 2 bases, with 7 bases sitting between them. The CDR3 loop is CASSQGTGANVLTF. The CDR3 DNA is TGTGCCAGCAGCCAGGGAACTGGGGCCAACGTCCTGACTTTC.

The rearrangement uses TRBV5-1 and TRBJ1-1; D might be TRBD1 (5 bases). Trimming left V 1 base short and J 11 bases short, with 12 bases between. The CDR3 is 12 amino acids. Germline CDR1 reads SGHRS; CDR2 reads YFSETQ. Here the CDR3 reads CASSLLGAAAFF. As DNA, the CDR3 is TGCGCCAGCAGCTTGCTAGGGGCTGCGGCTTTCTTT.